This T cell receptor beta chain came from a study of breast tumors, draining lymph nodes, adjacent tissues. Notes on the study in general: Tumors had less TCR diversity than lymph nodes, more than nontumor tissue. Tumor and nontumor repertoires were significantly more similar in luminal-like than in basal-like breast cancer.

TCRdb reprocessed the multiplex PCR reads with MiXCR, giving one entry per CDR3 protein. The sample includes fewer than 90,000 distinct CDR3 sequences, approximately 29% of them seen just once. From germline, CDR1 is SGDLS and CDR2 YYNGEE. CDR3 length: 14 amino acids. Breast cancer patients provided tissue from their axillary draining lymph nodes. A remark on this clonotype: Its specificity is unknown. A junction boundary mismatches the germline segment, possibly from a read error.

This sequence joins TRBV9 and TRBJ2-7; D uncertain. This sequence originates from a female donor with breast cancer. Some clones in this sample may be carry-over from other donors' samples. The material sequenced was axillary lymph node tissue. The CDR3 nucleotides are TGCGCCAGCAGCGTAGAACTCCCCTCCTACGAGCAGTACTTC. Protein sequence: CASSVELPSYEQYF.